The entry below gives a single TCR beta chain sequence along with its context. The CDR3 consists of 15 residues. From germline, CDR1 is DFQATT and CDR2 SNEGSKA (reference sequence). From its re-call of the 5' RACE reads, TCRdb lists each CDR3 protein once, without DNA. Its clone listing holds roughly 160,000 distinct CDR3 sequences. The record originates from a study of monozygotic twins with inflammatory bowel disease. This chain joins TRBV20-1 and TRBJ1-2. Material for sequencing was blood. The source of this sequence is a human donor with ulcerative colitis or Crohn's disease, or a healthy co-twin of an affected twin (not recorded which). CDR3 sequence: CSARDSAFVSYGYTF.